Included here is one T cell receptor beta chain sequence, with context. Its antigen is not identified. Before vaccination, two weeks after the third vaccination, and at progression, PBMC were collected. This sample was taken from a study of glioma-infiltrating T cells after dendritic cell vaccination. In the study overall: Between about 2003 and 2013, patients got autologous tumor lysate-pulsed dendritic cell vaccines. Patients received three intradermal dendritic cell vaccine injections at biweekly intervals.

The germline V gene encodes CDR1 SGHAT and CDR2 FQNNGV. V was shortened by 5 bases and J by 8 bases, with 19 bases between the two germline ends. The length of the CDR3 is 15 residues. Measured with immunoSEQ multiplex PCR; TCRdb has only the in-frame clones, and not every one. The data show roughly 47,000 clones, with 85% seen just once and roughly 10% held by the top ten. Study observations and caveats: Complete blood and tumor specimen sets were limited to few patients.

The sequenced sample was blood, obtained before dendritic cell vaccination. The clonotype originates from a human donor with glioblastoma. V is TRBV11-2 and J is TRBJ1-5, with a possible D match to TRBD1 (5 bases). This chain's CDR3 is CASSLRSGPLEPQHF. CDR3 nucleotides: TGTGCCAGCAGCCTCCGATCAGGGCCACTCGAGCCCCAGCATTTT. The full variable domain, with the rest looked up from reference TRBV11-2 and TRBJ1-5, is EAGVAQSPRYKIIEKRQSVAFWCNPISGHATLYWYQQILGQGPKLLIQFQNNGVVDDSQLPKDRFSAERLKGVDSTLKIQPAKLEDSAVYLCASSLRSGPLEPQHFGDGTRLSIL.